Detailed here is one T cell receptor beta chain. Nashville, Tennessee was home to all donors, who were Caucasian adults. The data are from a study of shared clonotypes between healthy human individuals. The CDR3 consists of 16 residues. With 4 bases clipped from V and 1 base from J, the junction kept 5 bases outside the gene matches. CDR1 is MGHRA, CDR2 YSYEKL, per germline. This table comes from immunoSEQ multiplex PCR, and its TCRdb copy is limited to in-frame clones, with some not included. The profile shows some 1 million clones, approximately 72% of them singletons. This chain connects TRBV4-1 to TRBJ1-1; TRBD1 agrees at 11 bases. The sequencing sample was made of memory CD4+ T cells sorted from blood. Documented subset: CD45RA-negative fraction. This TCR came from a man between 18 and 35 years old in good health. This CDR3 reads CASSLWDRGTNTEAFF. CDR3 nucleotide sequence: TGCGCCAGCAGCCTATGGGACAGGGGGACGAACACTGAAGCTTTCTTT.